The 9 T cell receptor beta chains in this list originate from one sample, sequenced in a study of shared clonotypes between healthy human individuals. Profiled with immunoSEQ multiplex PCR; TCRdb holds only in-frame clones, not every one. Seen here are roughly 2,000,000 clones, approximately 95% observed once, and the top ten hold less than 1.5%. CD45RO-negative cells were positively selected for CCR7, leaving out terminally differentiated effector memory CD45RA+ cells. The specimen was naive CD8+ T cells sorted from blood. The receptors shown here come from a man younger than 35 in good health.

The rearrangement links TRBV9 to TRBJ2-2; 8 positions agree with TRBD2. The CDR3 consists of 17 residues. Trimming took 0 bases from V and 6 from J; bases not matched to a gene: 10. Per the germline V gene, CDR1 is SGDLS and CDR2 is YYNGEE. CDR3 region: CASSVVPSGYKSGELFF. The DNA for the CDR3 is TGTGCCAGCAGCGTAGTCCCTAGCGGGTACAAGTCCGGGGAGCTGTTTTTT.

The chain recombines TRBV27 with TRBJ2-1; 8 bases match TRBD2. The ends lost 8 bases at V and 1 base at J; junction bases unmatched: 10. Per the germline V gene, CDR1 is MNHEY and CDR2 is SMNVEV (reference sequence). The length of the CDR3 is 16 residues. The CDR3 sequence is CASLPASGRSYNEQFF. For the CDR3, the DNA is TGTGCCAGCCTCCCCGCCAGCGGGAGATCCTACAATGAGCAGTTCTTC.

The genes are TRBV9 and TRBJ2-7; 7 positions match TRBD1. This CDR3 spans 17 amino acids. Germline V gene sequence: CDR1 SGDLS, CDR2 YYNGEE. The J segment lost 1 base and the V segment lost 4 bases, leaving 14 bases of the junction unmatched. In DNA, the CDR3 is TGTGCCAGCAGCATCTCGCCTACAGGGGCAGGGTCCTACGAGCAGTACTTC. Translated: CASSISPTGAGSYEQYF.

The chain combines TRBV30 with TRBJ2-5, with a weak D call TRBD1 (5 bases). This CDR3 is built from 14 residues. CDR1 GTSNPN and CDR2 SVGIG come from the germline V gene (reference sequence). Trimming shortened V by 1 base and J by 4 bases, and 13 bases separated the two germline ends. The CDR3 DNA sequence: TGTGCCTGGAGTGACCCGGGCAGGGCAGAGACCCAGTACTTC. Residues: CAWSDPGRAETQYF.

The chain has TRBV6-6 and TRBJ2-7; 11 nucleotides match TRBD1. Germline V CDR1 and CDR2: MNHNY, SVGAGI (reference sequence). V shed 4 bases and J 5 bases; nucleotides not matched to a gene: 4. This CDR3 is 14 amino acids long. In nucleotides, the CDR3 is TGTGCCAGCAGTTGGACAGGGGGCCGGGACGAGCAGTACTTC. This sequence encodes CASSWTGGRDEQYF.

For this clone: Additional DNA sequences in this sample encode the identical CDR3. The V gene is TRBV7-9, the J gene TRBJ2-5, with D uncertain. The V gene lost 2 bases and the J gene lost 3 bases, with 7 bases spanning the gap. The CDR3 runs to 13 residues. The germline gives CDR1 SEHNR, CDR2 FQNEAQ (reference sequence). CDR3 DNA: TGTGCCAGCAGCTTAAGGCAGGAAGAGACCCAGTACTTC. Amino acid sequence: CASSLRQEETQYF.

The chain has TRBV27 and TRBJ1-2, with 7 bases fitting TRBD1. Germline loops: CDR1 MNHEY, CDR2 SMNVEV (reference sequence). After removal of 5 bases from V and 8 bases from J, the junction contained 8 bases not matched to a gene. This CDR3 is built from 13 residues. The CDR3 nucleotides read TGTGCCAGCAGTCAGGGGGGGGCTAGCGGCTACACCTTC. This gives the protein CASSQGGASGYTF.

This chain connects TRBV27 to TRBJ1-5, with 12 bases fitting TRBD1. Germline values: CDR1 MNHEY, CDR2 SMNVEV (reference sequence). With 7 bases clipped from V and 5 bases from J, the junction kept 6 bases outside the gene matches. This CDR3 contains 15 residues. CDR3 DNA sequence: TGTGCCAGCATGCCCCGGGACAGGGGGCATCAGCCCCAGCATTTT. Its translation: CASMPRDRGHQPQHF.

This clone has just one count. The chain has TRBV27 and TRBJ2-7, with 10 bases lining up with TRBD2. The junction had 7 bases not matched to a gene; V was cut back by 5 bases and J by 6 bases. Germline V gives CDR1 MNHEY, CDR2 SMNVEV (reference sequence). The CDR3 spans 14 residues. CDR3 loop: CASSPLAGYGEQYF. The CDR3 coding sequence is TGTGCCAGCAGTCCACTAGCGGGGTACGGCGAGCAGTACTTC.